This TCR beta chain was retrieved from a study of cytomegalovirus exposure and HLA in healthy donors. Broader study findings: Later analysis reportedly placed an Asian-associated ancestry cluster below the approximately 730-donor mean in N-insertions. Productive status was seen about 90% or about 30% of the time for most TCR beta V segments in an earlier analysis. TCR beta chains numbering about 160 were designated cytomegalovirus-associated. HLA-A and HLA-B allele assignments for most subjects were reportedly predicted accurately using TCR beta sequences.

PCR primers comprised 60 Vbeta and 13 Jbeta primers. Profiled with immunoSEQ multiplex PCR; TCRdb holds only in-frame clones, not every one. Of 240,000 or so clones in the sample, 82% were seen once. About this clone itself: Its matching antigen is unknown.

Sample: PBMCs. The source is a middle-aged woman in good health and CMV-seropositive.

The CDR3 bases are TGTGCCTGGAGTGTATCACAGGGTATCACCGGGGAGCTGTTTTTT. Protein sequence: CAWSVSQGITGELFF. This chain joins TRBV30 and TRBJ2-2, with D possibly matching TRBD1 (6 bases). Germline CDR1 is GTSNPN and CDR2 is SVGIG (reference sequence). The CDR3 runs 15 residues. Between the trimmed V and J ends, which lost 0 bases and 4 bases, there was a span of 12 bases.